One and the same sample provided the 9 T cell receptor beta chains below, sequenced in a study of breast tumors, draining lymph nodes, adjacent tissues. Breast cancer patients provided tissue from their axillary draining lymph nodes. From the multiplex PCR reads, TCRdb called clonotypes with MiXCR, one entry per CDR3 protein. The table has more than 80,000 distinct CDR3 sequences, about 29% seen once. Sequenced sample: axillary lymph node tissue. All receptors derive from a female donor with breast cancer. Some clones in this sample may be carry-over from other donors' samples.

This clonotype has just one count. One end of the junction is discordant with germline, which a read error may explain. This sequence joins TRBV16 and TRBJ1-2, with D hard to call. The CDR3 is 15 residues long. CDR1 is KGHSY, CDR2 FQNENV, per germline. CDR3 sequence: CASSPVLGVGHGLPF. CDR3 DNA sequence: TGTGCCAGCAGCCCCGTTTTGGGAGTCGGGCATGGCTTACCCTTC.

This clonotype was picked up many times. The chain joins TRBV7-9 to TRBJ2-1; D not resolved. CDR1 is SEHNR and CDR2 is FQNEAQ in the germline V gene (reference sequence). V was clipped by 1 base and J by 9 bases, with 4 bases between them. CDR3 length equals 11 residues. Here the CDR3 reads CASSLGFEQFF. CDR3 nucleotide sequence: TGTGCCAGCAGCTTAGGATTTGAGCAGTTCTTC.

The V gene is TRBV7-9, the J gene TRBJ2-1; the match to TRBD2 covers 7 bases. Germline trimming cut 5 bases from V and 7 bases from J; bases unmatched to any gene: 17. Germline V lookup: CDR1 SEHNR, CDR2 FQNEAQ (reference sequence). This CDR3 region has 17 residues. CDR3 in amino acids: CASSVSLPLAGVNEQFF. The DNA of the CDR3 is TGTGCCAGCAGCGTTTCCCTCCCTCTGGCGGGGGTGAATGAGCAGTTCTTC.

This clonotype has at least ten counts. This may be a read error: a much more frequent sequence differs by one nucleotide. The chain couples TRBV20-1 to TRBJ1-2; 7 bases agree with TRBD1. The CDR3 runs 16 residues. The trim removed 1 base at V and 0 bases at J, leaving 8 bases unmatched. Germline V gives CDR1 DFQATT, CDR2 SNEGSKA (reference sequence). The CDR3 here is CSARVWRQGANYGYTF. As DNA, the CDR3 is TGCAGTGCTAGAGTGTGGAGACAGGGAGCTAACTATGGCTACACCTTC.

The sample holds many counts of this clonotype. The gene calls are TRBV12-3 or TRBV12-4 and TRBJ2-7; D gene unclear. CDR3 length: 11 residues. The V and J ends lost 8 bases and 2 bases respectively, with 7 bases between them. DNA of the CDR3: TGTGCCAGCCGGGCCACCTACGAGCAGTACTTC. Its protein product is CASRATYEQYF.

This clonotype has at least ten counts. This rearrangement joins TRBV4-3 to TRBJ1-4; D may be TRBD1 (5 bases). Trimming shortened V by 0 bases and J by 0 bases, and 14 bases separated the two germline ends. Germline CDR1 LGHNA, CDR2 YSLEER. The CDR3 has 18 residues. The CDR3 spells CASSQELTGGATNEKLFF. The CDR3 DNA sequence: TGCGCCAGCAGCCAAGAACTGACCGGGGGTGCAACTAATGAAAAACTGTTTTTT.

This clonotype was counted ten times or more. This may come from a read error, since a much larger clone is one base off. The V gene is TRBV20-1, the J gene TRBJ2-7; TRBD2 matches 9 bases. Germline CDR1 DFQATT, CDR2 SNEGSKA (reference sequence). This CDR3 is 15 amino acids long. The V gene end was trimmed by 0 bases and the J gene end by 6 bases; junction bases not matched to a gene: 9. CDR3 sequence: CSARDREREASEQYF. The CDR3 nucleotides read TGCAGTGCTAGAGATCGTGAGCGGGAGGCGAGCGAGCAGTACTTC.

This clonotype was recorded many times. The chain joins TRBV10-3 to TRBJ2-7; D unresolved. The germline V gene has CDR1 ENHRY and CDR2 SYGVKD. Trimming removed 6 bases at V and 3 bases at J, with 21 bases between. The CDR3 contains 16 residues. The CDR3 coding sequence is TGTGCCATCAGCCTCGGGTTAGGCCAAGGAAACTACGAGCAGTACTTC. This translates into CAISLGLGQGNYEQYF.

V gene TRBV29-1 combines with J gene TRBJ1-2; no definite D call. V was pared by 3 bases and J by 8 bases, with 10 bases between. This CDR3 region has 11 residues. CDR1 SQVTM and CDR2 ANQGSEA come from the germline V gene. The CDR3 reads CSVDFPGGYTF. In DNA form, the CDR3 reads TGCAGCGTTGACTTTCCGGGGGGCTACACCTTC.